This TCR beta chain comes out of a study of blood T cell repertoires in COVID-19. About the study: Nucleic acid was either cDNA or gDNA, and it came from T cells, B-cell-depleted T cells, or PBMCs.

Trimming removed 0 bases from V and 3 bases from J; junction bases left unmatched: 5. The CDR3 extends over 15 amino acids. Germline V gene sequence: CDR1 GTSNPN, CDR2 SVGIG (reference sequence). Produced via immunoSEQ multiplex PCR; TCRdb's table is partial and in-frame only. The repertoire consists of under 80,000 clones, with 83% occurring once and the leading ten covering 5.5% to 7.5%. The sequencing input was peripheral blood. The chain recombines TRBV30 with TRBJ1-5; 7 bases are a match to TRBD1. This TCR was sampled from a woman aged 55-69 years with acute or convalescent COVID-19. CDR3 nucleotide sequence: TGTGCCTGGAGTGTCGCGGGACAGCACAATCAGCCCCAGCATTTT. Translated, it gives CAWSVAGQHNQPQHF.